This TCR beta chain was recorded in a study of PD-1 blockade in classical Hodgkin lymphoma. Each of the patients experienced relapse following autologous stem cell transplantation, and their brentuximab vedotin exposure differed. Libraries were prepared by immunoSEQ multiplex PCR; TCRdb keeps only in-frame clonotypes and omits some of them. Of around 20,000 clones listed, approximately 78% are singletons. Germline V lookup: CDR1 SGHNT, CDR2 YYREEE (reference sequence). V gave up 1 base and J gave up 3 bases, with 4 bases separating them. The CDR3 is made up of 12 amino acids. By share, this clone counts as medium-sized.

The sample consisted of peripheral blood mononuclear cells (PBMCs), taken before the second cycle of nivolumab. V and J are TRBV5-4 and TRBJ1-1; D is undetermined. The clonotype comes from a human donor with classical Hodgkin lymphoma. CDR3 sequence: CASSLMDTEAFF. CDR3 sequence (DNA): TGTGCCAGCAGCTTGATGGACACTGAAGCTTTCTTT.